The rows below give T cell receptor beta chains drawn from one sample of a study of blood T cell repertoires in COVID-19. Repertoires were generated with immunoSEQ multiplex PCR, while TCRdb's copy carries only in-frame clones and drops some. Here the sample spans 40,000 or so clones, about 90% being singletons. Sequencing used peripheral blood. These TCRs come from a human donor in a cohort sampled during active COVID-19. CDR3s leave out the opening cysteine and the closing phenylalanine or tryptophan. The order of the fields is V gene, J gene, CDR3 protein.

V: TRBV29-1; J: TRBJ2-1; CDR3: SVEGTLLVGNEQF
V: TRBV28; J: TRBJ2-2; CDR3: ASSVGGEGTGELF
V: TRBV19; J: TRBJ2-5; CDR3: ASSTGEYQETQY
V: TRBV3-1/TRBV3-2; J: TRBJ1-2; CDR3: ASSQDSYNYGYT
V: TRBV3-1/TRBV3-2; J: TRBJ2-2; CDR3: ASSPADSYDTGELF
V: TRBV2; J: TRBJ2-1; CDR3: ASSATGGPNEQF
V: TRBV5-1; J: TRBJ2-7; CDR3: ASSLVDRVDEQY
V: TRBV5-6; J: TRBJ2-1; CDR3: ASSWGCGGGGNEQF
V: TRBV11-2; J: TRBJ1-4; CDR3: ASSSSGEGREKLF
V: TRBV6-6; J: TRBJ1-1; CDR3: ASLRDRATEAF
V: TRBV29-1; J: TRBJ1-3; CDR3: SAHRGNTIY
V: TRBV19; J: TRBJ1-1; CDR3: ASSFTGTGNTEAF
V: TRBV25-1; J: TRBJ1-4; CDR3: ASSDSTGGGEKLF
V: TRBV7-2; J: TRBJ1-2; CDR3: ASSLAGAYGYT
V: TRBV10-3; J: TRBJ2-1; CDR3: AISRTGQDEQF
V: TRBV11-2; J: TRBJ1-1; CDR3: ASRLGGVNTEAF
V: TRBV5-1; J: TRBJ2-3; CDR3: ASSLGGRSTDTQY
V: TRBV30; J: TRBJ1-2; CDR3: AWSVWGGGYT
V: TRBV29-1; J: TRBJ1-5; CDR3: SVVWQGGSNQPQH
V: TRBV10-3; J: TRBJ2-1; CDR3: AISESRGGLHEQF
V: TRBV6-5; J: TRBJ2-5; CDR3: ASRRGIEETQY
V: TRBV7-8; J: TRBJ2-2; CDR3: ASSLAEQGVGELF
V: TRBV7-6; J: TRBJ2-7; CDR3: ASSSYETGGKDEQY
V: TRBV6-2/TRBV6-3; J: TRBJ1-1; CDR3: ASSYNTGTEAF
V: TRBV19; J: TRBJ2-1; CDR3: ASTGGAGAGEQF
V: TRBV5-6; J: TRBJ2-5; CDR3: ASSLAGKGETQY
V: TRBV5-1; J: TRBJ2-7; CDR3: ASRWDNSYEQY
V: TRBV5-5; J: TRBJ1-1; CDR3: ASSFPHMNTEAF
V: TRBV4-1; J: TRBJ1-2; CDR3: ASSQVIDLGYGYT
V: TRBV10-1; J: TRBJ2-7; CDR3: ASSADRATGEQY
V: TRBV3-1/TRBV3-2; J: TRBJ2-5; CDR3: ASSQTGGVETQY
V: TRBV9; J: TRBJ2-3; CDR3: ASSGRDSRNTQY
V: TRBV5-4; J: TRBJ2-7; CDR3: ASSSGQGAGYEQY
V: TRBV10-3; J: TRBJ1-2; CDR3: AISGETGGRTVYGYT
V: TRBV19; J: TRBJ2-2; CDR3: ATKRWHPDTGELF
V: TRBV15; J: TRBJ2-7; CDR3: ATSPFGGLSYEQY
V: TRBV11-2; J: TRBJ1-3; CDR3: ASSPWTGDLSGNTIY
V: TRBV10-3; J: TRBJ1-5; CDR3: AISESGQGGQPQH
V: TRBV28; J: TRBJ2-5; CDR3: ASSQHSGGQETQY
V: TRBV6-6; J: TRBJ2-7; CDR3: ASSYGGGEQY
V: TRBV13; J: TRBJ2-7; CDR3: ASSTGQSYEQY
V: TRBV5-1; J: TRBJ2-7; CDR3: ASSYTGAYEQY